This T cell receptor beta chain was identified in a study of blood T cell repertoires in COVID-19. Across the study: Donors in the United States, Italy and Spain gave samples during acute or convalescent COVID-19.

This table comes from immunoSEQ multiplex PCR, and its TCRdb copy is limited to in-frame clones, with some not included. The data show about 190,000 clones, with about four fifths seen just once and around 6.5% held by the top ten. Germline CDR1 is SGDLS and CDR2 is YYNGEE. V gave up 0 bases and J gave up 6 bases, with 15 bases separating them. This CDR3 has 15 amino acids. This clone turned up a few times. The sample consisted of peripheral blood. The chain carries TRBV9 and TRBJ1-2, with D hard to call. The TCR originated in a middle-aged woman with acute or convalescent COVID-19. DNA of the CDR3: TGTGCCAGCAGCGTAGAGGTGGCGGGGATAGATGGCTACACCTTC. Its protein product is CASSVEVAGIDGYTF.